This TCR beta chain came from a study of T cells and copy number aberrations in small-cell lung cancer. Profiling relied on immunoSEQ multiplex PCR, and the TCRdb table lists in-frame clones only, not all of them. The table has about 540 clones, 80% to 95% seen once. Study outcomes and limitations: All specimens were formalin-fixed paraffin-embedded tissue, which is known to introduce sequencing artifacts.

Turning to this clone: No antigen is known for it.

V was clipped by 2 bases and J by 7 bases, with 6 bases between them. The CDR3 consists of 12 residues. The germline CDR1 and CDR2 sequences are MGHDK and SYGVNS. The chain has TRBV25-1 and TRBJ1-3, with D unclear. This TCR was recovered from a man aged 45-65 years with small cell lung cancer. The material sequenced was tumor tissue. The CDR3 loop reads CASSEGINTIYF. The CDR3 coding sequence is TGTGCCAGCAGTGAAGGGATTAACACCATATATTTT.